This T cell receptor beta chain was identified in a study of blood T cell repertoires in COVID-19. The V end lost 2 bases, the J end lost 2 bases, and 12 bases lay between the germline ends. The CDR3 has 15 amino acids. Germline CDR1 is LGHNA and CDR2 is YSLEER. Sequenced by immunoSEQ multiplex PCR; TCRdb stores in-frame clones only, minus some. This sample has about 140,000 clones, with around four fifths found just once. Sequencing was carried out using PBMCs or T cells enriched from blood (not recorded which). The TCR comes from a man between 65 and 85 years old who had been exposed to COVID-19. This chain connects TRBV4-3 to TRBJ1-1, with D perhaps matching TRBD1 (6 bases). The CDR3 loop reads CASSQSPQGNTEAFF. The CDR3 region has the DNA TGCGCCAGCAGCCAATCACCACAGGGAAACACTGAAGCTTTCTTT.